The 26 T cell receptor beta chains below were found in one sample sequenced in a study of glioma-infiltrating T cells after dendritic cell vaccination. Repertoires were generated with immunoSEQ multiplex PCR, while TCRdb's copy carries only in-frame clones and drops some. The profile shows fewer than 85,000 clones, 80% to 90% of them singletons. Indicated time point: after dendritic cell vaccination, including at tumor progression/relapse. Source: blood, taken after dendritic cell vaccination. The receptors here all came from a human donor with glioblastoma.

This chain links TRBV7-9 with TRBJ2-3, with 8 positions matching TRBD2. Trimming at V came to 1 base and at J to 6 bases, leaving 9 bases not matched to a gene. The CDR3 length is 16 residues. The germline gives CDR1 SEHNR, CDR2 FQNEAQ (reference sequence). CDR3 nucleotides: TGTGCCAGCAGCTTAGGCTCGGGGGGGACTACGGATACGCAGTATTTT. This gives the protein CASSLGSGGTTDTQYF.

This chain uses TRBV7-9 with TRBJ1-1; 7 positions match TRBD1. CDR1 is SEHNR, CDR2 FQNEAQ, per germline (reference sequence). J was trimmed by 5 bases and V by 2 bases; bases with no gene match: 8. The CDR3 covers 15 residues. CDR3 in DNA: TGTGCCAGCAGCTTACTCAACAGGGGTTCGACTGAAGCTTTCTTT. Translating gives CASSLLNRGSTEAFF.

V usage is TRBV21-1 and J usage is TRBJ1-2; TRBD1 reflects the table's D call only, with no check against the DNA. TRBV21-1 is a recognized pseudogene. This CDR3 contains 18 residues. DNA for the CDR3: TGTGCCAGCAGCAAAGCGGTTAACATACCCTTATGTAACTATGGCTACACCTTC. Protein sequence: CASSKAVNIPLCNYGYTF.

This chain connects TRBV9 to TRBJ1-1; 7 bases are shared with TRBD1. CDR3 length equals 13 residues. Germline V gives CDR1 SGDLS, CDR2 YYNGEE. J lost 4 bases, V lost 6 bases, and 6 bases had no gene match. This chain's CDR3 is CASKGNRGTEAFF. As DNA, the CDR3 is TGTGCCAGCAAGGGCAACAGGGGCACTGAAGCTTTCTTT. The variable domain in full, with the rest retrieved from reference TRBV9 and TRBJ1-1, is DSGVTQTPKHLITATGQRVTLRCSPRSGDLSVYWYQQSLDQGLQFLIQYYNGEERAKGNILERFSAQQFPDLHSELNLSSLELGDSALYFCASKGNRGTEAFFGQGTRLTVV.

The chain uses TRBV10-3 and TRBJ2-3; 11 bases agree with TRBD2. Per the germline V gene, CDR1 is ENHRY and CDR2 is SYGVKD. CDR3 length: 14 amino acids. V was pared by 6 bases and J by 2 bases, with 1 base of the junction left unmatched. CDR3 sequence reads: CAIRLAGDTDTQYF. The CDR3 nucleotides read TGTGCCATCAGACTAGCGGGGGACACAGATACGCAGTATTTT.

The chain joins TRBV13 to TRBJ2-3; D gene ambiguous. This CDR3 is built from 15 residues. Germline values: CDR1 PRHDT, CDR2 FYEKMQ (reference sequence). V was cut by 5 bases and J by 3 bases, with 15 bases left in between. The CDR3 DNA is TGTGCCAGCAGCGCTATCGGTGCCGGGACAGATACGCAGTATTTT. This sequence encodes CASSAIGAGTDTQYF.

The rearrangement joins TRBV4-1 to TRBJ2-5; maybe TRBD2 (5 bases). The J call may not be correct, given that the DNA end is closer to TRBJ2-7. This CDR3 region has 15 residues. Germline assignment: CDR1 MGHRA and CDR2 YSYEKL. For the CDR3, the DNA is TGCGCCAGCAGCCAAGATTCCGGGGTTATCTACGAGCAGTACTTC. This codes for CASSQDSGVIYEQYF.

This clone showed up just once. The chain combines TRBV19 with TRBJ1-4, with 10 bases matching TRBD1. Germline CDR1 LNHDA, CDR2 SQIVND (reference sequence). V lost 8 bases and J lost 7; bases outside the gene matches: 4. This CDR3 region has 13 residues. CDR3 coding DNA: TGTGCCAGTCGGGACAGGGGAGGTGAAAAACTGTTTTTT. Translation gives CASRDRGGEKLFF. The full variable domain, rest sourced from reference TRBV19 and TRBJ1-4, is DGGITQSPKYLFRKEGQNVTLSCEQNLNHDAMYWYRQDPGQGLRLIYYSQIVNDFQKGDIAEGYSVSREKKESFPLTVTSAQKNPTAFYLCASRDRGGEKLFFGSGTQLSVL.

In regard to this clone: At one boundary the junction diverges from the germline segment, which might be a read error. This chain connects TRBV19 to TRBJ1-2; D gene uncertain. Germline loops: CDR1 LNHDA, CDR2 SQIVND (reference sequence). The CDR3 length is 13 residues. CDR3 in amino acids: CASSLGVPGVPLF. Written as DNA, the CDR3 is TGTGCCAGTAGTCTTGGGGTGCCGGGAGTCCCTCTCTTC.

This chain links TRBV10-3 with TRBJ2-5; no clear D gene. Germline lookup yields CDR1 ENHRY and CDR2 SYGVKD. V was clipped by 2 bases and J by 4 bases, with 5 bases between them. There are 12 residues in the CDR3. This CDR3 is CAISEDTETQYF. CDR3 DNA sequence: TGTGCCATCAGTGAGGACACAGAGACCCAGTACTTC.

In nucleotides, the CDR3 is TGTGCCAGCAGCTTAGCGAGGACACTCCACCCGTATTTT. It specifies CASSLARTLHPYF. The chain couples TRBV11-1 to TRBJ2-3; D might be TRBD1 (5 bases). V was cut by 0 bases and J by 14 bases, with 15 bases left in between. Looked up from germline, CDR1 is SGHAT and CDR2 is FQDESV (reference sequence). This CDR3 has 13 amino acids.

This rearrangement joins TRBV1 to TRBJ2-1; the table assigns TRBD2, which was not confirmed against the DNA. TRBV1 has pseudogene status. This CDR3 comprises 20 residues. The CDR3 DNA reads as TGCACCAGCAGCCAAGGTTCGACTAGCGGGGGGCCCCTCTCCTACAATGAGCAGTTCTTC. Its protein product is CTSSQGSTSGGPLSYNEQFF.

V and J are TRBV27 and TRBJ2-7; 13 nucleotides line up with TRBD2. Germline CDR1 and CDR2: MNHEY and SMNVEV (reference sequence). This CDR3 is built from 15 residues. The V gene end was trimmed by 5 bases and the J gene end by 6 bases; junction bases not matched to a gene: 7. CDR3 sequence: CASSLTLAGGAEQYF. For the CDR3, the DNA is TGTGCCAGCAGTCTGACACTAGCGGGAGGGGCCGAGCAGTACTTC.

The chain joins TRBV28 to TRBJ2-3, with D possibly being TRBD2 (6 bases). Trimming removed 3 bases from V and 5 bases from J, with 12 bases in between. CDR3 length equals 14 residues. From germline, CDR1 is MDHEN and CDR2 SYDVKM. The CDR3 here is CASSLGGSGDTQYF. The CDR3 region has the DNA TGTGCCAGCAGTTTGGGTGGTAGCGGAGATACGCAGTATTTT.

This clone appeared once. The genes are TRBV27 and TRBJ2-5; 9 bases align to TRBD1. V dropped 6 bases and J dropped 5; count of bases not matched to a gene: 10. This CDR3 has 15 amino acids. Germline V gene data show CDR1 as MNHEY and CDR2 as SMNVEV (reference sequence). DNA of the CDR3: TGTGCCAGCAGCCGTTACAGGGGGCGTAGCGAGACCCAGTACTTC. Residues: CASSRYRGRSETQYF.

This clone was counted between two and nine times. The chain links TRBV6-6 to TRBJ2-7, with a weak D call TRBD2 (6 bases). The CDR3 runs to 14 residues. The germline V gene has CDR1 MNHNY and CDR2 SVGAGI (reference sequence). Trimming stripped 10 bases from V and 5 bases from J, with 21 bases between. The CDR3 nucleotides read TGTGCCACGGGGAGGAACGTCCCAATCGACGAGCAGTACTTC. Encoded protein: CATGRNVPIDEQYF.

The V gene is TRBV2, the J gene TRBJ1-5, with a tentative D call TRBD1 (5 bases). This CDR3 is 14 amino acids long. V lost 3 bases and J 3 bases, leaving 9 bases between the germline ends. CDR1 and CDR2 (germline): SNHLY, FYNNEI. The CDR3, as DNA: TGTGCCAGCAGTGATTTGGGGCCCAATCAGCCCCAGCATTTT. Its protein product is CASSDLGPNQPQHF.

The rearrangement links TRBV4-1 to TRBJ2-5; D is unresolved. TRBJ2-7 matches the DNA end more closely, so the J call is doubtful. This CDR3 is 15 amino acids long. The germline CDR1 and CDR2 sequences are MGHRA and YSYEKL. CDR3 in amino acids: CASSPRDAGPYEQYF. CDR3 nucleotides: TGCGCCAGCAGCCCCAGAGACGCAGGTCCCTACGAGCAGTACTTC.

The sample holds one count of this clone. The chain uses TRBV5-6 and TRBJ1-1; 8 bases align to TRBD1. The junction had 4 bases not matched to a gene; V was cut back by 5 bases and J by 1 base. The CDR3 runs to 14 residues. Germline V gives CDR1 SGHDT, CDR2 YYEEEE. CDR3: CASRTGQANTEAFF. CDR3 DNA: TGTGCCAGCAGGACGGGACAGGCGAACACTGAAGCTTTCTTT.

The rearrangement uses TRBV7-3 and TRBJ2-3; D remains ambiguous. Germline V gene lookup returns CDR1 SGHTA and CDR2 FQGTGA. Trimming pared 5 bases from V and 0 bases from J, leaving 3 bases between. This CDR3 is built from 12 residues. CDR3 sequence: CASSPSTDTQYF. In nucleotides, the CDR3 is TGTGCCAGCAGCCCTAGCACAGATACGCAGTATTTT.

This chain joins TRBV9 and TRBJ2-1, with 9 positions matching TRBD1. This CDR3 spans 16 amino acids. The germline V gene encodes CDR1 SGDLS and CDR2 YYNGEE. The junction had 7 bases not matched to a gene; V was cut back by 2 bases and J by 4 bases. CDR3 nucleotide sequence: TGTGCCAGCAGCGTTGGGACAGGGTCGCAATACAATGAGCAGTTCTTC. Translating it yields CASSVGTGSQYNEQFF. The variable domain in full, with the rest retrieved from reference TRBV9 and TRBJ2-1, is DSGVTQTPKHLITATGQRVTLRCSPRSGDLSVYWYQQSLDQGLQFLIQYYNGEERAKGNILERFSAQQFPDLHSELNLSSLELGDSALYFCASSVGTGSQYNEQFFGPGTRLTVL.

This clone was counted once. The chain uses TRBV6-5 and TRBJ2-4; possibly TRBD2 for D (5 bases). The V end was cut by 5 bases, the J end by 8 bases, with 19 bases between. This CDR3 is built from 15 residues. The germline V gene has CDR1 MNHEY and CDR2 SVGAGI. The CDR3 DNA follows: TGTGCCAGCAGTCCCCTGAGGGCTACTAGTTACATTCAGTACTTC. This sequence encodes CASSPLRATSYIQYF.

Notes on this clone: The junction differs from germline at one of its ends, possibly a read error. The genes are TRBV4-1 and TRBJ1-1; 7 bases agree with TRBD1. This CDR3 contains 16 residues. Germline assignment: CDR1 MGHRA and CDR2 YSYEKL. The CDR3 protein is CASSQAQGGMNAEAFF. For the CDR3, the DNA is TGCGCCAGCAGCCAAGCTCAAGGGGGCATGAACGCTGAAGCTTTCTTT.

This chain joins TRBV7-7 and TRBJ2-7; TRBD1 matches 9 bases. The CDR3 runs to 14 residues. Germline-derived CDR1 and CDR2 are SSHAT and FNYEAQ (reference sequence). The J segment lost 6 bases and the V segment lost 4 bases, leaving 7 bases of the junction unmatched. CDR3 DNA: TGTGCCAGCAGCTCCGGGACAGGGTCCATCGAGCAGTACTTC. Protein product: CASSSGTGSIEQYF.

The chain joins TRBV12-2 to TRBJ2-7; the D call TRBD1 from the table was never checked on the DNA. TRBV12-2 is termed a pseudogene. The CDR3 sequence is 14 residues long. The CDR3 reads CASGEGGQVREQYF. CDR3 in DNA: TGTGCAAGTGGGGAGGGGGGACAGGTTCGCGAGCAGTACTTC.

The chain combines TRBV18 with TRBJ1-1; 9 bases agree with TRBD1. The germline gives CDR1 KGHSH, CDR2 LQKENI. After removal of 2 bases from V and 1 base from J, the junction contained 2 bases not matched to a gene. The CDR3 loop spans 15 amino acids. The CDR3 bases are TGTGCCAGCTCACCAAACAGGGGGCAGAACACTGAAGCTTTCTTT. This gives the protein CASSPNRGQNTEAFF.